At least ten counts were recorded for the clone carrying this T cell receptor (beta chain). Its matching antigen is unknown. The record originates from a study of T-cell memory formation after mild COVID-19. Study-wide points: Unconfirmed was the SARS-CoV-2 specificity of second-wave clones that peaked on day 37. Researchers found some responding clones in pre-infection memory, a sign that cross-reactive memory joined.

The J segment lost 0 bases and the V segment lost 4 bases, leaving 2 bases of the junction unmatched. CDR3 length: 14 amino acids. The germline V gene encodes CDR1 SGHTA and CDR2 FQGNSA. TCRdb ran MiXCR on the 5' RACE reads and lists one entry per CDR3 protein. The sample contains 45,000 to 50,000 distinct CDR3 sequences, approximately 7.6% of which appear only once. Sequencing was performed on PBMCs or a T cell subset sorted from them (not recorded which). This TCR derives from a man aged 18 to 29 who had mild COVID-19 (a few samples of this study predate the infection). Cell type and time point are not known. This rearrangement joins TRBV7-2 to TRBJ2-7; 8 bases are shared with TRBD1. The CDR3 is CASSWTGSSYEQYF. The CDR3 DNA reads TGTGCCAGCAGCTGGACAGGGAGCTCCTACGAGCAGTACTTC. Based on the CDR3 plus reference TRBV7-2 and TRBJ2-7, the full variable domain is GAGVSQSPSNKVTEKGKDVELRCDPISGHTALYWYRQSLGQGLEFLIYFQGNSAPDKSGLPSDRFSAERTGGSVSTLTIQRTQQEDSAVYLCASSWTGSSYEQYFGPGTRLTVT.